The entry below gives a single TCR beta chain sequence along with its context. This sample was taken from a study of blood T cells in healthy people across ages. The CDR3 is made up of 11 amino acids. V lost 1 base to trimming and J lost 7 bases, with 4 bases between them. Germline V gives CDR1 LGHNA, CDR2 YNFKEQ. A second PCR, run for about 7 to 11 cycles, used a sample-barcoded 5' primer plus a J-beta primer mix. From the 5' RACE reads, TCRdb called clonotypes with MiXCR, one entry per CDR3 protein. The sample has almost 800,000 distinct CDR3 sequences, 55% to 70% seen once. The clonotype was recovered from a young man in good health. Sequencing input: blood. V usage is TRBV4-2 and J usage is TRBJ1-1; D is ambiguous. For the CDR3, the DNA is TGTGCCAGCAGCCAAGGGGGTGAAGCTTTCTTT. This gives the protein CASSQGGEAFF.